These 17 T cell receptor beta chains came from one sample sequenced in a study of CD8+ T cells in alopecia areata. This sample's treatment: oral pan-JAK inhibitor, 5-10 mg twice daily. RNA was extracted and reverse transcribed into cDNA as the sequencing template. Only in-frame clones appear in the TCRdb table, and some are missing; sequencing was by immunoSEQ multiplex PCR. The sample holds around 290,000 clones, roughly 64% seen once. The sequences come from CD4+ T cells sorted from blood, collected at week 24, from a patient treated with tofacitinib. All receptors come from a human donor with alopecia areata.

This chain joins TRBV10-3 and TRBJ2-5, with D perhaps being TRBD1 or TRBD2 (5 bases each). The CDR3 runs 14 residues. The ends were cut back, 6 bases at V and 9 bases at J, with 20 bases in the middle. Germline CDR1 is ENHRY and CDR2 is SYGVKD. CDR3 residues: CAIRLGAGSMAQYF. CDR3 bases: TGTGCCATCAGACTCGGGGCCGGATCGATGGCCCAGTACTTC.

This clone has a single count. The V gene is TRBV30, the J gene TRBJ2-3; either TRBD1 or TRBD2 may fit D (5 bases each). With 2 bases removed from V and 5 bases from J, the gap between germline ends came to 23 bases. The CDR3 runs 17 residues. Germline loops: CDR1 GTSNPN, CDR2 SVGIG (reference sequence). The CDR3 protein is CAWSPSTGHPGGDTQYF. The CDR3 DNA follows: TGTGCCTGGAGTCCTAGCACCGGACACCCGGGTGGAGATACGCAGTATTTT.

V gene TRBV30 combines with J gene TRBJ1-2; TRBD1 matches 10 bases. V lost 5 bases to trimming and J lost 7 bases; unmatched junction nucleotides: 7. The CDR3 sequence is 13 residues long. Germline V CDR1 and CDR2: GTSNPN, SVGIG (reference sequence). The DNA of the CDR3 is TGTGCCTGGGCCGGGACAGGGGAGATTGGCTACACCTTC. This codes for CAWAGTGEIGYTF.

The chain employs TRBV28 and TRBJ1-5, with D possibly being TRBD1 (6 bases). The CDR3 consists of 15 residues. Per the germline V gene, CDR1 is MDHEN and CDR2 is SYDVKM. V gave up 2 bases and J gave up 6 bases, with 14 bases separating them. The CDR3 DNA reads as TGTGCCAGCAGTTTAACCCTGGACAGTCTTCAGCCCCAGCATTTT. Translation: CASSLTLDSLQPQHF.

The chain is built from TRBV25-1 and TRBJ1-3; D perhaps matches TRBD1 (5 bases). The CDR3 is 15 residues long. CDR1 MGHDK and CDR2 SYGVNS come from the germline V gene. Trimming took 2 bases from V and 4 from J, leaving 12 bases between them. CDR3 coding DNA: TGTGCCAGCAGTGAAGAAGCAGGGAAAGGAAACACCATATATTTT. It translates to CASSEEAGKGNTIYF.

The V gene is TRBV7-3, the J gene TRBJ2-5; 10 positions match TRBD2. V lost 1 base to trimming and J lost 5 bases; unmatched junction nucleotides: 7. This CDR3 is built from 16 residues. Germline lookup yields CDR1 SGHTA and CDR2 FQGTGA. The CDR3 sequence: CASSLRAASGGETQYF. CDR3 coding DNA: TGTGCCAGCAGCTTAAGGGCAGCTAGCGGGGGTGAGACCCAGTACTTC.

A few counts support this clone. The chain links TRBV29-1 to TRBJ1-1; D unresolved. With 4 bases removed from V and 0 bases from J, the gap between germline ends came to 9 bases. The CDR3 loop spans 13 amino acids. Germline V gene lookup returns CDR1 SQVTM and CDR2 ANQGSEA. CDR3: CSVARTVNTEAFF. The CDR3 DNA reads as TGCAGCGTTGCCAGGACCGTGAACACTGAAGCTTTCTTT.

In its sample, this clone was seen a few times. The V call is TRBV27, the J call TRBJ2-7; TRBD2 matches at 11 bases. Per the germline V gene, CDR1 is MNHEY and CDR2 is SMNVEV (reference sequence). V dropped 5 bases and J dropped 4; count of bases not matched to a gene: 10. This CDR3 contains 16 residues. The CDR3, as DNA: TGTGCCAGCAGTATCCTACTAGCGGGGGACCCTTACGAGCAGTACTTC. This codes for CASSILLAGDPYEQYF.

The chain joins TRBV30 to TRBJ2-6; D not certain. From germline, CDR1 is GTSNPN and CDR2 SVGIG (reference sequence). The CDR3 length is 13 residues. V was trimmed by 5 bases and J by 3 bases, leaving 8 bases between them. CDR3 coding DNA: TGTGCCTGGGGTCAGCATGGGGCCAACGTCCTGACTTTC. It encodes CAWGQHGANVLTF.

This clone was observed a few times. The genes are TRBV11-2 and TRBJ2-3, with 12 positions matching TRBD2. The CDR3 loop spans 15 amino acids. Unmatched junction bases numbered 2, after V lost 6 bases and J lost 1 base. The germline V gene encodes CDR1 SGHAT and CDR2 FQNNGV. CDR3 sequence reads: CASSPSGGGTDTQYF. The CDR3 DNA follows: TGTGCCAGCAGTCCTAGCGGGGGGGGCACAGATACGCAGTATTTT.

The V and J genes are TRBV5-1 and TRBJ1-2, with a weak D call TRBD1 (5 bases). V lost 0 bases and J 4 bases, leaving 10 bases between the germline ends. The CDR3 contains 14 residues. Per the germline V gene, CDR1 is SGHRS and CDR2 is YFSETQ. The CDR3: CASSLDQGTYGYTF. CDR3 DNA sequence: TGCGCCAGCAGCTTGGATCAGGGCACCTATGGCTACACCTTC.

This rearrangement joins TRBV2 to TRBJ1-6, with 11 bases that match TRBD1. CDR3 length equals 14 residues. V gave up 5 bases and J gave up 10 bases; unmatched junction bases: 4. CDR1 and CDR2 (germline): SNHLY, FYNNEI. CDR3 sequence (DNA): TGTGCCAGCAGTCCCGGGACAGGGGGATCACCCCTCCACTTT. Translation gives CASSPGTGGSPLHF.

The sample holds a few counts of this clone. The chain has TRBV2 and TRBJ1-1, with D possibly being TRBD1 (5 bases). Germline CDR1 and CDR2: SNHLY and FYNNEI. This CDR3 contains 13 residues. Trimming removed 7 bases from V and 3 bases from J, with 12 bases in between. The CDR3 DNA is TGTGCCAGCACCAGGGACGGCCACACTGAAGCTTTCTTT. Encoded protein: CASTRDGHTEAFF.

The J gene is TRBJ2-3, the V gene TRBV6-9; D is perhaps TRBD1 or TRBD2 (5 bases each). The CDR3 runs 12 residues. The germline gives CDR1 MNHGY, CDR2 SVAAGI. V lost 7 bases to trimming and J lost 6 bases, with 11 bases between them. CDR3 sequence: CASNVGEDTQYF. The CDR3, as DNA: TGTGCCAGCAATGTAGGGGAGGATACGCAGTATTTT.

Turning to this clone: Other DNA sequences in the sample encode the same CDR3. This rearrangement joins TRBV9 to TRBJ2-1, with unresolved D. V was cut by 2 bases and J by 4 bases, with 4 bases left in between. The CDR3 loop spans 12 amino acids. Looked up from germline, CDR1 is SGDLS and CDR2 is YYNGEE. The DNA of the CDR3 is TGTGCCAGCAGCGTGGGGTACAATGAGCAGTTCTTC. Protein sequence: CASSVGYNEQFF.

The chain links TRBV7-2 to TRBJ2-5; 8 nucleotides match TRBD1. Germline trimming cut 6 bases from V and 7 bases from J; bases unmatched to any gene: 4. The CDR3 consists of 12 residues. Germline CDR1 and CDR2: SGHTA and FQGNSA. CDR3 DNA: TGTGCCAGCAGGAATCAGGGGGCGACCCAGTACTTC. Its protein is CASRNQGATQYF.

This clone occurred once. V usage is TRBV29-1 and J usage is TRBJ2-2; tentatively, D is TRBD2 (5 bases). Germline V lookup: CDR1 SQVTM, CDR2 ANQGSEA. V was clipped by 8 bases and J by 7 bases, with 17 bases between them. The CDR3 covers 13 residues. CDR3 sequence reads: CSYARVDGGELFF. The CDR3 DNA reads TGCAGCTATGCGAGGGTGGATGGCGGGGAGCTGTTTTTT.